This TCR beta chain was retrieved from a study of shared clonotypes between healthy human individuals. Trimming stripped 2 bases from V and 6 bases from J, with 13 bases between. This CDR3 is built from 14 residues. Germline V CDR1 and CDR2: MDHEN, SYDVKM. Some clones are missing from TCRdb's copy, which holds only in-frame ones; the method was immunoSEQ multiplex PCR. This repertoire shows some 530,000 clones, over 70% found once; its top ten account for roughly 13%. The sample comprised PBMCs. The chain carries TRBV28 and TRBJ1-2; weak D call: TRBD1 (6 bases). This receptor was obtained from a woman in her thirties or forties in good health. Some clones in this sample may be carry-over from other donors' samples. CDR3 DNA sequence: TGTGCCAGCAGTTTAAACGCAGGGGTCGATGGCTACACCTTC. Translation gives CASSLNAGVDGYTF.